Listed below are T cell receptor beta chains from one sample, sequenced in a study of blood T cell repertoires in COVID-19. Some clones are missing from TCRdb's copy, which holds only in-frame ones; the method was immunoSEQ multiplex PCR. The sample lists about 180,000 clones, roughly 88% occurring once. Source material: PBMCs or T cells enriched from blood (not recorded which). The receptors originated from a man between 50 and 59 years old who had recovered from COVID-19. CDR3s include the opening cysteine and the closing phenylalanine or tryptophan. Fields, in order: D gene, J gene, V gene, CDR3 protein. D genes are given only for firm matches.

D: TRBD1
J: TRBJ2-2
V: TRBV5-1
CDR3: CASSLATGGSGELFF

D: NA
J: TRBJ2-5
V: TRBV5-4
CDR3: CASSQGGEETQYF

D: TRBD1
J: TRBJ1-2
V: TRBV7-9
CDR3: CASSPGQSYGYTF

D: TRBD1
J: TRBJ1-1
V: TRBV25-1
CDR3: CASRSDRGGTEAFF

D: TRBD1
J: TRBJ2-1
V: TRBV7-9
CDR3: CASSLDYLRTGGLYNEQFF

D: TRBD1
J: TRBJ2-5
V: TRBV18
CDR3: CASSGDRAETQYF

D: NA
J: TRBJ1-6
V: TRBV5-1
CDR3: CASTSGDRGPLHF

D: TRBD1
J: TRBJ2-3
V: TRBV28
CDR3: CATQDQGARIDTQYF

D: NA
J: TRBJ1-5
V: TRBV21-1
CDR3: CASSASRGPFHQPQHF

D: NA
J: TRBJ1-4
V: TRBV30
CDR3: CAWSAGATNEKLFF

D: TRBD2
J: TRBJ2-1
V: TRBV5-1
CDR3: CASSSGTTTYNEQFF

D: NA
J: TRBJ2-3
V: TRBV14
CDR3: CASSQGLLITDTQYF

D: TRBD1
J: TRBJ2-5
V: TRBV28
CDR3: CASSLRQGLETQYF

D: TRBD1
J: TRBJ1-2
V: TRBV3-1/TRBV3-2
CDR3: CASSQEGTGGAGYGYTF

D: TRBD1
J: TRBJ1-1
V: TRBV19
CDR3: CASSPGDRRNTEAFF